The rows below give T cell receptor beta chains drawn from one sample of a study of CD8+CD57+ T cells in acquired aplastic anemia. TCRdb reprocessed the reads via MiXCR and lists one record per CDR3 protein. The sample holds approximately 130,000 distinct CDR3 sequences; over 30% are singletons and the top ten take roughly 3%. The sequenced sample consisted of sorted CD4+, CD8+, or CD8+CD57+ T cells (not recorded which) from PBMCs. These receptors were obtained from a human donor with aplastic anemia. Both conserved end residues are part of each CDR3. The D gene is left open where the match is weak. Only some rows state a clone size, as once, few, many or a class for expanded clones.

clone_size | d_call | j_call | v_call | cdr3_nt | cdr3_aa
many | . | TRBJ2-1 | TRBV4-2 | TGTGCCAGCAGCCGAGACAGAGGGGCCTACAATGAGCAGTTCTTC | CASSRDRGAYNEQFF
. | TRBD1 | TRBJ1-4 | TRBV6-5 | TGTGCCAGCAGTTACTCAATAGGGGGCGAGGAAGATGAAAAACTGTTTTTT | CASSYSIGGEEDEKLFF
. | TRBD2 | TRBJ2-3 | TRBV5-1 | TGCGCCAGCAGTCATGGACTAGCGGGGGGGCCAATAGATACGCAGTATTTT | CASSHGLAGGPIDTQYF
once | . | TRBJ1-6 | TRBV3-1 | TGTGCCAGCAGCCAAGATCGGACAGAAGCACCCCTCCACTTT | CASSQDRTEAPLHF
. | . | TRBJ2-7 | TRBV25-1 | TGTGCCAGCAGTGAGTCCGGTAGCTCCTACGAGCAGTACTTC | CASSESGSSYEQYF
once | TRBD1 | TRBJ2-3 | TRBV4-2 | TGTGCCAGCAGCCAAACGACAGGGGTGGCAGATACGCAGTATTTT | CASSQTTGVADTQYF
. | . | TRBJ1-2 | TRBV19 | TGTGCCAGTAGTAAAGGGGACAACCTCTATGGCTACACCTTC | CASSKGDNLYGYTF
many | . | TRBJ2-7 | TRBV7-9 | TGTGCCAGCAGCTTAGATAGGGCAGCACGAGAGCAGTACTTC | CASSLDRAAREQYF
. | . | TRBJ1-2 | TRBV19 | TGTGCCAGTAGTATATTTGAGGGAAACTATGGCTACACCTTC | CASSIFEGNYGYTF
many | TRBD1 | TRBJ1-2 | TRBV4-1 | TGCGCCAGCAGCCATCTTACAGGGGGCAATGGCTACACCTTC | CASSHLTGGNGYTF
. | . | TRBJ2-7 | TRBV4-3 | TGCGCCAGCAGCCAAGACCAGGGGCCTCGCGAGCAGTACTTC | CASSQDQGPREQYF
. | . | TRBJ2-7 | TRBV5-6 | TGTGCCAGCAGTTCACAGTCACCGTACAAGCAGTACTTC | CASSSQSPYKQYF
many | . | TRBJ2-3 | TRBV19 | TGTGCCAGTAGTATAGAAGGGGCTAGCACAGATACGCAGTATTTT | CASSIEGASTDTQYF
. | . | TRBJ1-1 | TRBV5-4 | TGTGCCAGCAGCTTGGCCGATCACACTGAAGCTTTCTTT | CASSLADHTEAFF
. | . | TRBJ1-3 | TRBV7-3 | TGCTCCAGCAGCTCAAGATCCGGAAACACCATATATTTT | CSSSSRSGNTIYF
. | . | TRBJ1-6 | TRBV7-8 | TGTGCCAGCAAGGGGACACGATATTCACCCCTCCACTTT | CASKGTRYSPLHF
few | . | TRBJ2-3 | TRBV12-3/TRBV12-4 | TGTGCCAGCAGTTTGGGGGGCATGGGCACAGATACGCAGTATTTT | CASSLGGMGTDTQYF
many | . | TRBJ1-6 | TRBV19 | TGTGCCAGTAGTAGGGGACGTGTCGGGGTCGAATCACCCCTCCACTTT | CASSRGRVGVESPLHF
once | . | TRBJ2-7 | TRBV19 | TGTGCCAGTAGTGAAACAGGGCAGGGATCCGAGCAGTACTTC | CASSETGQGSEQYF
. | . | TRBJ2-3 | TRBV12-5 | TGTGCTAGTGGTTTGGTACTATCGGGTAGGGGTGCAGATACGCAGTATTTT | CASGLVLSGRGADTQYF
. | . | TRBJ1-2 | TRBV7-9 | TGTGCCAGCAGCCAGGGACGGGAAGATGGCTACACCTTC | CASSQGREDGYTF
many | TRBD2 | TRBJ2-3 | TRBV5-6 | TGTGCCAGCAGCTTTGGGCTAGCGGGGGCCAGCACAGATACGCAGTATTTT | CASSFGLAGASTDTQYF
many | TRBD1 | TRBJ1-1 | TRBV10-3 | TGTGCCATCAGTGAGTTCACAGGGGGCACTGAAGCTTTCTTT | CAISEFTGGTEAFF
many | . | TRBJ2-3 | TRBV29-1 | TGCAGCGGCCTGGCCAGATCTCCAGATACGCAGTATTTT | CSGLARSPDTQYF
many | TRBD1 | TRBJ2-3 | TRBV9 | TGTGCCAGCAGCGTATTTCCAGGGGGCTTAGGAGATACGCAGTATTTT | CASSVFPGGLGDTQYF
many | TRBD1 | TRBJ2-5 | TRBV20-1 | TGCAGTGCGGGACAGGGGGTTCAGGTCCAAGAGACCCAGTACTTC | CSAGQGVQVQETQYF
many | . | TRBJ1-6 | TRBV5-4 | TGTGCCAGCAGCTTCAGGGCAGAGGATAATTCACCCCTCCACTTT | CASSFRAEDNSPLHF
. | . | TRBJ2-1 | TRBV11-1 | TGTGCCAGCAGCTTAGTTGCGGGCCGAAATGAGCAGTTCTTC | CASSLVAGRNEQFF
. | . | TRBJ2-5 | TRBV9 | TGTGCCAGCAGCCGCCGACGGGGAGAGACCCAGTACTTC | CASSRRRGETQYF
. | . | TRBJ2-2 | TRBV27 | TGTGCCAGCGGTAACTTCCGGGGGATGTCCGGGGAGCTGTTTTTT | CASGNFRGMSGELFF
. | . | TRBJ2-3 | TRBV18 | TGTGCCAGCTCACCACAGCAGAGCACAGATACGCAGTATTTT | CASSPQQSTDTQYF